The source of this T cell receptor beta chain is a study of blood T cell repertoires in COVID-19. There are 17 residues in the CDR3. Trimming removed 5 bases at V and 4 bases at J, with 18 bases between. CDR1 is SGHTA, CDR2 FQGNSA, per germline. TCRdb's copy holds only in-frame clones and misses some; the assay was immunoSEQ multiplex PCR. The table includes roughly 250,000 clones, about 86% detected once. The sequenced sample consisted of peripheral blood. This clonotype originated in a woman older than 75 with acute or convalescent COVID-19. The rearrangement uses TRBV7-2 and TRBJ2-6, with D unclear. Here the CDR3 reads CASSPPVGVTGANVLTF. In DNA form, the CDR3 reads TGTGCCAGCAGCCCCCCTGTCGGAGTAACAGGGGCCAACGTCCTGACTTTC.